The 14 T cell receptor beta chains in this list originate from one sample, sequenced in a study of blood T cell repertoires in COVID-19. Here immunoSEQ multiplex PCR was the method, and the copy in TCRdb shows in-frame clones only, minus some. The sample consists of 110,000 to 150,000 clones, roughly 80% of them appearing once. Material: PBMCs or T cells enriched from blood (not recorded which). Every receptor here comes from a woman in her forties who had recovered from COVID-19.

Written as DNA, the CDR3 is TGCGCCAGCAGCTTGAACTACTACAATCAGCCCCAGCATTTT. This gives the protein CASSLNYYNQPQHF. V gene TRBV5-1 combines with J gene TRBJ1-5; D remains ambiguous. Germline V lookup: CDR1 SGHRS, CDR2 YFSETQ. The germline V and J ends were trimmed by 1 base and 3 bases, with 8 bases remaining between them. The CDR3 runs to 14 residues.

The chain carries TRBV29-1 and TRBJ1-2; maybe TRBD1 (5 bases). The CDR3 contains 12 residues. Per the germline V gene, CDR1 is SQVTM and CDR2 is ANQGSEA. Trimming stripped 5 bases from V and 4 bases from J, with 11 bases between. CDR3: CSVPGGSYGYTF. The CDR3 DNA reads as TGCAGCGTTCCGGGGGGGTCCTATGGCTACACCTTC. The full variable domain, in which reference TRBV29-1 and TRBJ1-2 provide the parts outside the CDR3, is SAVISQKPSRDICQRGTSLTIQCQVDSQVTMMFWYRQQPGQSLTLIATANQGSEATYESGFVIDKFPISRPNLTFSTLTVSNMSPEDSSIYLCSVPGGSYGYTFGSGTRLTVV.

As DNA, the CDR3 is TGTGCCAGTCTAACAGGACCGGGGGACTATGGCTACACCTTC. This sequence encodes CASLTGPGDYGYTF. J is TRBJ1-2 and V is TRBV19; D might be TRBD1 (5 bases). Germline V gives CDR1 LNHDA, CDR2 SQIVND (reference sequence). The V end was cut by 8 bases, the J end by 3 bases, with 16 bases between. CDR3 length: 14 amino acids.

CDR3 bases: TGTGCCAGCAGCTTGGGGACTAGCCACTACAATGAGCAGTTCTTC. Its protein is CASSLGTSHYNEQFF. The chain couples TRBV5-6 to TRBJ2-1, with TRBD2 matching over 8 bases. The trim removed 0 bases at V and 3 bases at J, leaving 2 bases unmatched. This CDR3 comprises 15 residues. Germline CDR1 and CDR2: SGHDT and YYEEEE.

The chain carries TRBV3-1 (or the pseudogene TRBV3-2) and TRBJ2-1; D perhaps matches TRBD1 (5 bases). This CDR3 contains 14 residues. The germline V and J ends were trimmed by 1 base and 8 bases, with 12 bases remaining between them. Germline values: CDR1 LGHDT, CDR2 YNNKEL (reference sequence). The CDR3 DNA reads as TGTGCCAGCAGCCAAGGGGGCATAGGCTATGAGCAGTTCTTC. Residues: CASSQGGIGYEQFF.

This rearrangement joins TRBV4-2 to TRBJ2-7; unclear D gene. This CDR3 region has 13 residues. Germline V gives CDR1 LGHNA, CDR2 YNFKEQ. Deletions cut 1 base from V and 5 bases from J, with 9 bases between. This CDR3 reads CASSQVSTNEQYF. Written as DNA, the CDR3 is TGTGCCAGCAGCCAAGTCTCCACTAACGAGCAGTACTTC.

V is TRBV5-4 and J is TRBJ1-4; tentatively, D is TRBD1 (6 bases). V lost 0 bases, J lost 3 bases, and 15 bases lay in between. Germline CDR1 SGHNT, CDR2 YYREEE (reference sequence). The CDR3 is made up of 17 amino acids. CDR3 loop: CASSLAGGGHANEKLFF. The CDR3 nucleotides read TGTGCCAGCAGCTTGGCCGGGGGGGGCCACGCTAATGAAAAACTGTTTTTT.

CDR3 bases: TGTGCCAGCAGCCCCCAGGGGAGCGAGACCCCCTATCATACGCAGTATTTT. It translates to CASSPQGSETPYHTQYF. The V gene is TRBV4-2, the J gene TRBJ2-3; possible D gene TRBD1, 6 bases. CDR1 is LGHNA, CDR2 YNFKEQ, per germline. CDR3 size: 17 residues. With 4 bases removed from V and 7 bases from J, the gap between germline ends came to 24 bases.

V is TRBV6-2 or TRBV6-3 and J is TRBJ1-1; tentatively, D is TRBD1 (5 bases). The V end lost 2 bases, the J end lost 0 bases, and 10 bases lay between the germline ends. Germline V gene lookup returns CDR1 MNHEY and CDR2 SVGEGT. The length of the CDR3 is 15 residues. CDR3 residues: CASSYRGSMNTEAFF. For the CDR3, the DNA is TGTGCCAGCAGTTACAGGGGCTCAATGAACACTGAAGCTTTCTTT.

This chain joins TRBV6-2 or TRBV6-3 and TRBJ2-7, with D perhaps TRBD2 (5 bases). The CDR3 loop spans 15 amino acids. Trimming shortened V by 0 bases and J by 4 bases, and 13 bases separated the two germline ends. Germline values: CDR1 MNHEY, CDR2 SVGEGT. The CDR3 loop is CASSYSRAGLYEQYF. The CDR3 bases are TGTGCCAGCAGTTACTCGAGGGCGGGTTTATACGAGCAGTACTTC.

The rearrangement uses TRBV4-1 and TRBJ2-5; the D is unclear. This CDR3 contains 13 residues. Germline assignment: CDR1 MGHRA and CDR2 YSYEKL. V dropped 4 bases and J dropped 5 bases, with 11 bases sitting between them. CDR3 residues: CASSPRERETQYF. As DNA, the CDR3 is TGCGCCAGCAGCCCTAGAGAGAGGGAGACCCAGTACTTC.

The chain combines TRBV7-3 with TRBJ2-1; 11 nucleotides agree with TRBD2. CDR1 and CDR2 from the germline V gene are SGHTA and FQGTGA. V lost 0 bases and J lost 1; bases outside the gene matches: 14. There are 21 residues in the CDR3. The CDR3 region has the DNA TGTGCCAGCAGCTTAACGTTAGCGACTAGCGGGGATAAGATTTCCTACAATGAGCAGTTCTTC. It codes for CASSLTLATSGDKISYNEQFF.

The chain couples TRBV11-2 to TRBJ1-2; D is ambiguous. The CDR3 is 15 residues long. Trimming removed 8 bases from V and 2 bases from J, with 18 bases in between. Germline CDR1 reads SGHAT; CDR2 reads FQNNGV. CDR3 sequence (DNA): TGTGCCAGCCGGGGAGTAGAGGGAGTCAACTATGGCTACACCTTC. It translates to CASRGVEGVNYGYTF.

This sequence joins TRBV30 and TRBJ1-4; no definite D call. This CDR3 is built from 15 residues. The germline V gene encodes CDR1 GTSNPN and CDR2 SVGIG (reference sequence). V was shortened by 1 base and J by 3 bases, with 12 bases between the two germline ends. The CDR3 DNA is TGTGCCTGGAGTGGTCCGGCAACAGCTAATGAAAAACTGTTTTTT. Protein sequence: CAWSGPATANEKLFF.